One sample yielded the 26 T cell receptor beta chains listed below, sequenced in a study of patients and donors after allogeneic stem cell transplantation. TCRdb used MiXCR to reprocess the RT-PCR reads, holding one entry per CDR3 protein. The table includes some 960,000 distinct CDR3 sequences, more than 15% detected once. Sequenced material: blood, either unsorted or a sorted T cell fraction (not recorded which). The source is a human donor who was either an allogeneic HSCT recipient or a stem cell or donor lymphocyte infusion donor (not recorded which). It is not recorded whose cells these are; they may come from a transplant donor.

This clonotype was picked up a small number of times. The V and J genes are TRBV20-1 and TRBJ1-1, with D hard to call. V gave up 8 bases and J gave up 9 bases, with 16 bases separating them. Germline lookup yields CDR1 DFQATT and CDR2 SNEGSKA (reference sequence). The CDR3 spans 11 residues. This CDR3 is CSSTKLSQAFF. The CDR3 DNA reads TGCAGTTCCACCAAGTTGTCCCAAGCTTTCTTT.

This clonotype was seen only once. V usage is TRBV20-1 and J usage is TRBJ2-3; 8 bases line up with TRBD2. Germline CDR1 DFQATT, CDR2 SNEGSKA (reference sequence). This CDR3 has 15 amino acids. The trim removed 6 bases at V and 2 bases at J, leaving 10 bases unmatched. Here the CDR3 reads CSALGTRDHTDTQYF. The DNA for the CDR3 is TGCAGTGCCTTGGGGACTAGGGACCACACAGATACGCAGTATTTT.

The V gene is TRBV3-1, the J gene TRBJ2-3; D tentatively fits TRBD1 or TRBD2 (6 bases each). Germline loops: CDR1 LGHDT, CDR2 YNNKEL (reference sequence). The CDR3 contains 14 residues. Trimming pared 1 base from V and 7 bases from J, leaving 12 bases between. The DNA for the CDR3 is TGTGCCAGCAGCCAAGGAGGGGGGAGAAATACGCAGTATTTT. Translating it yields CASSQGGGRNTQYF.

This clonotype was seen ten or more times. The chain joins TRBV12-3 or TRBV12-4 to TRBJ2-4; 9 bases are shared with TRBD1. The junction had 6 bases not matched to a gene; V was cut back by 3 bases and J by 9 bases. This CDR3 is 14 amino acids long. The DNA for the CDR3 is TGTGCCAGCAGTTTTTCTGGGACAGGGCCCATTCAGTACTTC. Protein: CASSFSGTGPIQYF.

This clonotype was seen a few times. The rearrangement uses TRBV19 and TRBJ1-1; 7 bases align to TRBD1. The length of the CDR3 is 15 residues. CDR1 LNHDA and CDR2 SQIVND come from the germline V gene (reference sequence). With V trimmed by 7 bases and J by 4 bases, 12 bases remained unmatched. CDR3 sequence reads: CASNTGQARGTEAFF. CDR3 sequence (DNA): TGTGCCAGTAATACCGGACAGGCTAGGGGCACTGAAGCTTTCTTT. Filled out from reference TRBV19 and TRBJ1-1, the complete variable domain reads DGGITQSPKYLFRKEGQNVTLSCEQNLNHDAMYWYRQDPGQGLRLIYYSQIVNDFQKGDIAEGYSVSREKKESFPLTVTSAQKNPTAFYLCASNTGQARGTEAFFGQGTRLTVV.

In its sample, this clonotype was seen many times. CDR3 in DNA: TGCAGCGCCGGCGACAGTTCCACAAGGACTGGCTACACCTTC. Its protein product is CSAGDSSTRTGYTF. The chain joins TRBV29-1 to TRBJ1-2; D is perhaps TRBD1 (5 bases). Trimming removed 7 bases at V and 7 bases at J, with 22 bases between. The CDR3 has 14 amino acids. The V gene's germline CDR1 is SQVTM and CDR2 ANQGSEA.

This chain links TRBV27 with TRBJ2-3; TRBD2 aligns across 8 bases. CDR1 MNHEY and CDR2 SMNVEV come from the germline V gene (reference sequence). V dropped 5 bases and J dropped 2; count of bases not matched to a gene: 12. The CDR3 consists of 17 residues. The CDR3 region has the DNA TGTGCCAGCAGTCCACAAATCGGACTAGCTTCCACAGATACGCAGTATTTT. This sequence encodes CASSPQIGLASTDTQYF.

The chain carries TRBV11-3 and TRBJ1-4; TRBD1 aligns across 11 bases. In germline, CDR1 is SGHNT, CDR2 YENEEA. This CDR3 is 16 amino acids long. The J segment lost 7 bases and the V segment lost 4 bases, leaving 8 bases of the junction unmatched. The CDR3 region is CASSSPWTGGAEKLFF. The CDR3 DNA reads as TGTGCCAGCAGCTCGCCCTGGACAGGGGGCGCTGAAAAACTGTTTTTT.

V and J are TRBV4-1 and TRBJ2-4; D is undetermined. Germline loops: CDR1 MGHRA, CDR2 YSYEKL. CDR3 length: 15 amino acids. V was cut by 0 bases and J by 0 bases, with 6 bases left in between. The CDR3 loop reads CASSQDGVAKNIQYF. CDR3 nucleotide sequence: TGCGCCAGCAGCCAAGACGGAGTAGCCAAAAACATTCAGTACTTC.

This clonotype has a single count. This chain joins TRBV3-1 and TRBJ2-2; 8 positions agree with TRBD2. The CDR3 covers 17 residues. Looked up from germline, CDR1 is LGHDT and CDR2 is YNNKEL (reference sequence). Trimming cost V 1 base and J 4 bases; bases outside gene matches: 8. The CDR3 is CASSQVRIGRATGELFF. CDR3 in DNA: TGTGCCAGCAGCCAAGTTCGTATCGGGAGGGCCACCGGGGAGCTGTTTTTT.

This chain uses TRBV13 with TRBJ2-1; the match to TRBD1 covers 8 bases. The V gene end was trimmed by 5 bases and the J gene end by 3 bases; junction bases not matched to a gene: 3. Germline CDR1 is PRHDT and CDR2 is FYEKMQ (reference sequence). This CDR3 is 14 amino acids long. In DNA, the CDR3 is TGTGCCAGCAGCGACGGACAGGGCTACAATGAGCAGTTCTTC. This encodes CASSDGQGYNEQFF.

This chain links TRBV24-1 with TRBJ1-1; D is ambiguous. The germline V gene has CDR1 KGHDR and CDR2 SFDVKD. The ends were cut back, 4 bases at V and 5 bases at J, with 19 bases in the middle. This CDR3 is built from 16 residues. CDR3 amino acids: CATSDPGTAGGTEAFF. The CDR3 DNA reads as TGTGCCACCAGTGACCCGGGAACGGCGGGTGGGACTGAAGCTTTCTTT.

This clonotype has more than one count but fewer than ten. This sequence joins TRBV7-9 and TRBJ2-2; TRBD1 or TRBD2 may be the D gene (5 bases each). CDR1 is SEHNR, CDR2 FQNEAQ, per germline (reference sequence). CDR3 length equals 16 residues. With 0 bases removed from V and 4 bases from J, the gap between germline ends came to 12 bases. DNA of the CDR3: TGTGCCAGCAGCTTAGCGGGGACCGACTGCACCGGGGAGCTGTTTTTT. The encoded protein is CASSLAGTDCTGELFF. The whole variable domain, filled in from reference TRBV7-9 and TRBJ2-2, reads DTGVSQNPRHKITKRGQNVTFRCDPISEHNRLYWYRQTLGQGPEFLTYFQNEAQLEKSRLLSDRFSAERPKGSFSTLEIQRTEQGDSAMYLCASSLAGTDCTGELFFGEGSRLTVL.

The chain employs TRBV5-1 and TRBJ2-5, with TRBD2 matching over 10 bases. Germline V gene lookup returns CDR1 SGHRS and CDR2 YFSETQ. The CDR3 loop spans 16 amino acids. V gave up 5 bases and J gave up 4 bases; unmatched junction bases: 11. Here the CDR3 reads CASSSRPSGSGETQYF. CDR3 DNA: TGCGCCAGCAGTTCACGTCCTAGCGGGAGTGGAGAGACCCAGTACTTC.

The CDR3 loop reads CASSSLGESNYGYTF. CDR3 DNA: TGTGCCAGCAGCTCCCTCGGGGAGAGTAACTATGGCTACACCTTC. This chain connects TRBV11-2 to TRBJ1-2; unclear D gene. V lost 4 bases and J lost 1, with 13 bases in between. Germline assignment: CDR1 SGHAT and CDR2 FQNNGV. The CDR3 length is 15 residues.

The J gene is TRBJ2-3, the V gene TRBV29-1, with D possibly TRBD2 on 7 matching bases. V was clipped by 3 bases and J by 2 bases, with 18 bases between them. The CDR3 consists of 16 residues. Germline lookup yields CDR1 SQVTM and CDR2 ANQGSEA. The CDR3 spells CSVERGGGFSTDTQYF. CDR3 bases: TGCAGCGTTGAGAGAGGGGGGGGTTTTTCCACAGATACGCAGTATTTT.

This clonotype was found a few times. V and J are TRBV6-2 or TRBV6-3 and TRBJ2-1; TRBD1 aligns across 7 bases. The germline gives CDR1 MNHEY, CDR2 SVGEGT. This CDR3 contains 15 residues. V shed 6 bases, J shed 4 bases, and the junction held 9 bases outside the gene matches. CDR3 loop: CASRDGQADYNEQFF. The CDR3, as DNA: TGTGCCAGCAGGGACGGACAGGCCGATTACAATGAGCAGTTCTTC.

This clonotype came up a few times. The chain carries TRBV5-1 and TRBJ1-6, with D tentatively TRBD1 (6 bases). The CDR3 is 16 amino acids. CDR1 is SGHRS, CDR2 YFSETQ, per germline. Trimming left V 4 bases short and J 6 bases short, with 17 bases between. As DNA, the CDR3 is TGCGCCAGCAGCACAGAAGGACAGTGGACTAATTCACCCCTCCACTTT. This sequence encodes CASSTEGQWTNSPLHF. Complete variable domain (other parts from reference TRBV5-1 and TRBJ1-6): KAGVTQTPRYLIKTRGQQVTLSCSPISGHRSVSWYQQTPGQGLQFLFEYFSETQRNKGNFPGRFSGRQFSNSRSEMNVSTLELGDSALYLCASSTEGQWTNSPLHFGNGTRLTVT.

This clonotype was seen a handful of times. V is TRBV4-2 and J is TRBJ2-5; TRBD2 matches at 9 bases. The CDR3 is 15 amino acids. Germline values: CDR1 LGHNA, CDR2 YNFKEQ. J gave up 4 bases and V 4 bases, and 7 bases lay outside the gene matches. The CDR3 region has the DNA TGTGCCAGCAGCCCGAACGAGGGACTAGCAGAGACCCAGTACTTC. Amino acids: CASSPNEGLAETQYF.

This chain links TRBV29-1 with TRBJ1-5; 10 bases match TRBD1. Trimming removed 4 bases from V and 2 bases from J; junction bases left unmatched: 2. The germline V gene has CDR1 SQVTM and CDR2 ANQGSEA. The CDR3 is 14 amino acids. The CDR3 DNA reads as TGCAGCGTTGGGGGGACAGGGGGCAATCAGCCCCAGCATTTT. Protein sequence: CSVGGTGGNQPQHF.

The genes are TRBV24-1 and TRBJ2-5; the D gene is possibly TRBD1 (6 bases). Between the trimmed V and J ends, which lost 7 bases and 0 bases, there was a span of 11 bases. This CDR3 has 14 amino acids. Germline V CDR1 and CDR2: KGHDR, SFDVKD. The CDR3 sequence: CATSRGAHQETQYF. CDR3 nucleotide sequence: TGTGCCACCAGCAGGGGAGCGCACCAAGAGACCCAGTACTTC.

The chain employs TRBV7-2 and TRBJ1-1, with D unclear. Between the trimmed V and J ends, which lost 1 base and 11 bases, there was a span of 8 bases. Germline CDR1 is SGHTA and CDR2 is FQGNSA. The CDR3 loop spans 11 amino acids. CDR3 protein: CASSLVARAFF. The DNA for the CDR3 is TGTGCCAGCAGCTTAGTAGCGAGGGCTTTCTTT.

CDR3 nucleotides: TGTGCCAGCAGCGTAGACCCAGGGGCTTTGTACTCTGGGGCCAACGTCCTGACTTTC. As protein: CASSVDPGALYSGANVLTF. The chain couples TRBV9 to TRBJ2-6, with TRBD1 as a possible D gene (6 bases). CDR1 is SGDLS and CDR2 is YYNGEE in the germline V gene. V was clipped by 0 bases and J by 0 bases, with 16 bases between them. This CDR3 contains 19 residues.

In DNA form, the CDR3 reads TGTGCCAGCAGTTTCTCTGGGGCCCCCGCCAATGGCTACACCTTC. It codes for CASSFSGAPANGYTF. The chain combines TRBV12-3 or TRBV12-4 with TRBJ1-2; tentatively, D is TRBD1 (5 bases). Trimming removed 3 bases at V and 6 bases at J, with 17 bases between. CDR3 size: 15 residues.

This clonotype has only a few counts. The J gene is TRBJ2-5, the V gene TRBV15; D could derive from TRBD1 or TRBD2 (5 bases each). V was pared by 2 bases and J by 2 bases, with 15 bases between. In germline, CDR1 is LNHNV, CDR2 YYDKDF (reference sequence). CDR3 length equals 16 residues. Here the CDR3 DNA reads TGTGCCACCAGCAGAAGCCGGGACCTTGGACAAGAGACCCAGTACTTC. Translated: CATSRSRDLGQETQYF.

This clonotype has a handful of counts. As DNA, the CDR3 is TGTGCCTGGAGTGTAGGCGGGGCGCAGTATTTT. Protein: CAWSVGGAQYF. The chain uses TRBV30 and TRBJ2-3; possibly TRBD2 for D (6 bases). Trimming took off 0 bases at V and 10 bases at J, with 8 bases between the two ends. The V gene's germline CDR1 is GTSNPN and CDR2 SVGIG (reference sequence). The CDR3 spans 11 residues.